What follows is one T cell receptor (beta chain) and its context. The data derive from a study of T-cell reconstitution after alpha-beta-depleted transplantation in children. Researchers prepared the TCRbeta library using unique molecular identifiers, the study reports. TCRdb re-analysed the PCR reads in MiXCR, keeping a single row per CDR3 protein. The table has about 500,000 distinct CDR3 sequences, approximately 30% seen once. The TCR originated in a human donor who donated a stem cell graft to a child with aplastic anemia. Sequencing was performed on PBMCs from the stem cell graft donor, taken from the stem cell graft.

Here the CDR3 reads CASTLPGTPYEQYF. In DNA, the CDR3 is TGTGCCAGCACCCTGCCAGGAACGCCCTACGAGCAGTACTTC. This chain links TRBV28 with TRBJ2-7; D is uncertain. There are 14 residues in the CDR3. The germline CDR1 and CDR2 sequences are MDHEN and SYDVKM. V dropped 7 bases and J dropped 2 bases, with 15 bases sitting between them.